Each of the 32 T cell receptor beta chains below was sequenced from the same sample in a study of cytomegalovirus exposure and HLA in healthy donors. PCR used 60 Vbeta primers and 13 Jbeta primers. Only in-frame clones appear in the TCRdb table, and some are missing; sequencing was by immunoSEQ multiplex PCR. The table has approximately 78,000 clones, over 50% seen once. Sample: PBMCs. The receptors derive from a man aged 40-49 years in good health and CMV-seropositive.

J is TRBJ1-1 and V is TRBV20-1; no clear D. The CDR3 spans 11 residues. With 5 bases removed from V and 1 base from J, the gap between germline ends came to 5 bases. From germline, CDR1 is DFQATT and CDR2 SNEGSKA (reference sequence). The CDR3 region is CSAPENTEAFF. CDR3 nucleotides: TGCAGTGCTCCAGAGAACACTGAAGCTTTCTTT.

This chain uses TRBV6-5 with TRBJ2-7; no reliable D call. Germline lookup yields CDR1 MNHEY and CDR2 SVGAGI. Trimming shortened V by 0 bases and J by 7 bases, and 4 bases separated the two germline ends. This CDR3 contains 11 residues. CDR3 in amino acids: CASSYSREQYF. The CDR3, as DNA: TGTGCCAGCAGTTACTCCCGTGAGCAGTACTTC.

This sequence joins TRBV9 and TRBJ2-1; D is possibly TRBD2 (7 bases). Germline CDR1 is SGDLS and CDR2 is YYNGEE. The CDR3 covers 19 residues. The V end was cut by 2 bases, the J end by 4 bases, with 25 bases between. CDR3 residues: CASSVPSWRGQTLYNEQFF. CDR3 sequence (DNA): TGTGCCAGCAGCGTTCCAAGTTGGCGGGGGCAAACGTTATACAATGAGCAGTTCTTC.

The CDR3 sequence: CASSLDRGYGYTF. The CDR3 DNA reads as TGTGCCAGCAGCTTAGATCGAGGCTATGGCTACACCTTC. This chain joins TRBV5-4 and TRBJ1-2; D ambiguous. CDR1 is SGHNT, CDR2 YYREEE, per germline (reference sequence). Between the trimmed V and J ends, which lost 2 bases and 4 bases, there was a span of 9 bases. The CDR3 loop spans 13 amino acids.

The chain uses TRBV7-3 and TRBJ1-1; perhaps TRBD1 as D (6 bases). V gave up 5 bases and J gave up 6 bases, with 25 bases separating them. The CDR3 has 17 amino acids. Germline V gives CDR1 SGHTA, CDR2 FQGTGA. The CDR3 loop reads CASSVPVLDRYCAEAFF. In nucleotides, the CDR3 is TGTGCCAGCAGCGTACCGGTTCTAGACAGGTATTGTGCTGAAGCTTTCTTT.

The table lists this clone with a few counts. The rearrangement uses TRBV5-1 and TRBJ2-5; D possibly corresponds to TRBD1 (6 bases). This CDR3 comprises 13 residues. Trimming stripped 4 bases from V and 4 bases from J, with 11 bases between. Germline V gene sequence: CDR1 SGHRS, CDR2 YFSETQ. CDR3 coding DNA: TGCGCCAGCAGCCAGGGGTTTGGAGAGACCCAGTACTTC. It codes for CASSQGFGETQYF.

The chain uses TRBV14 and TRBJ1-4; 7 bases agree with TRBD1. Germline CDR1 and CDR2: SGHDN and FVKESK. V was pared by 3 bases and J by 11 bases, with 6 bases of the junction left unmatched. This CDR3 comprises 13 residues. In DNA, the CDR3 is TGTGCCAGCAGCCAGACAGGGCATTGGAAACTGTTTTTT. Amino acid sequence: CASSQTGHWKLFF.

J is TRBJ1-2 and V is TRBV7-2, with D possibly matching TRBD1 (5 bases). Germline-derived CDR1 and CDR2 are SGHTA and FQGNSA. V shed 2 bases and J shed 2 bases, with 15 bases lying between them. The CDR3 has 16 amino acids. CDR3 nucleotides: TGTGCCAGCAGCTTAACGGGGGGGTCGGGGAACTATGGCTACACCTTC. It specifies CASSLTGGSGNYGYTF.

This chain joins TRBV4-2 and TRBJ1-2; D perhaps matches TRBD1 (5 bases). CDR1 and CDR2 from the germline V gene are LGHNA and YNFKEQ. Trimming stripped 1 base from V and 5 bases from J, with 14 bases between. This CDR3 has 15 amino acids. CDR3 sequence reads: CASSQVVLGGYGYTF. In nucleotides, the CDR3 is TGTGCCAGCAGCCAAGTCGTCCTTGGGGGGTATGGCTACACCTTC.

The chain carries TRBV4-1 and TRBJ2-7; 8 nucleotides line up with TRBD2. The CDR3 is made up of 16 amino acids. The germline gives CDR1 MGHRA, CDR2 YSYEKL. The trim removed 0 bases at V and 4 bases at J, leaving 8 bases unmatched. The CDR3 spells CASSQDRRGGIYEQYF. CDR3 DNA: TGCGCCAGCAGCCAAGATCGCCGGGGGGGTATTTACGAGCAGTACTTC.

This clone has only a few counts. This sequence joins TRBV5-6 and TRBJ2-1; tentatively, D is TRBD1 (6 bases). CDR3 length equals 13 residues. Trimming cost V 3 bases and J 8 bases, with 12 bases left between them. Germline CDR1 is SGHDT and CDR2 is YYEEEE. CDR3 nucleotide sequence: TGTGCCAGCAGCTACCAAAACAGGGATGAGCAGTTCTTC. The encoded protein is CASSYQNRDEQFF.

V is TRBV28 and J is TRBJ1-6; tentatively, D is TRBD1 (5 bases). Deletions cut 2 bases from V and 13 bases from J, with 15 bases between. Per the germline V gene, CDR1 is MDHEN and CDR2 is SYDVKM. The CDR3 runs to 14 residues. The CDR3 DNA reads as TGTGCCAGCAGTTTAAGACAGAATATCTCCCCCCTCCACTTT. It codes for CASSLRQNISPLHF. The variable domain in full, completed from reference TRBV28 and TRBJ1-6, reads DVKVTQSSRYLVKRTGEKVFLECVQDMDHENMFWYRQDPGLGLRLIYFSYDVKMKEKGDIPEGYSVSREKKERFSLILESASTNQTSMYLCASSLRQNISPLHFGNGTRLTVT.

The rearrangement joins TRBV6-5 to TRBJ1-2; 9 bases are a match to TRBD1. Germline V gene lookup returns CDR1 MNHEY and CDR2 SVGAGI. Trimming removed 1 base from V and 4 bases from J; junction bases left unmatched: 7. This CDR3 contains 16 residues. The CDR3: CASSYFSDRGGYGYTF. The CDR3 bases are TGTGCCAGCAGTTACTTCTCGGACAGGGGAGGCTATGGCTACACCTTC.

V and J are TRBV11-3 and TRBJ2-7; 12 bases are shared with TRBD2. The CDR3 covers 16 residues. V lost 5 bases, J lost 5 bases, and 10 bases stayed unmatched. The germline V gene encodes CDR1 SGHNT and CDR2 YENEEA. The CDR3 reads CASSLRTSGVGDEQYF. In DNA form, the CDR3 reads TGTGCCAGCAGCCTAAGGACTAGCGGGGTTGGAGACGAGCAGTACTTC.

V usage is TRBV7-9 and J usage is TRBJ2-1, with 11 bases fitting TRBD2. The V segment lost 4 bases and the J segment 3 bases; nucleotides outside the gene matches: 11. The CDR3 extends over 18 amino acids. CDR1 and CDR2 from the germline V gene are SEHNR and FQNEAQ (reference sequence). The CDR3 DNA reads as TGTGCCAGCAGCTCGGCGGCGCTAGCGGGGGGACTCTACAATGAGCAGTTCTTC. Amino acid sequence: CASSSAALAGGLYNEQFF. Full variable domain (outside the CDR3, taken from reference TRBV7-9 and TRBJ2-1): DTGVSQNPRHKITKRGQNVTFRCDPISEHNRLYWYRQTLGQGPEFLTYFQNEAQLEKSRLLSDRFSAERPKGSFSTLEIQRTEQGDSAMYLCASSSAALAGGLYNEQFFGPGTRLTVL.

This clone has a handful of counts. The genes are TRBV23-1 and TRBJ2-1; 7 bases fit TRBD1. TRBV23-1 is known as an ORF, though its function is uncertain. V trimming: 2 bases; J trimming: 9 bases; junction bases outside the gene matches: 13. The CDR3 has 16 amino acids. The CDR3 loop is CASSQKGGEGSSEQFF. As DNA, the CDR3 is TGCGCCAGCAGTCAAAAAGGGGGCGAGGGATCGAGTGAGCAGTTCTTC.

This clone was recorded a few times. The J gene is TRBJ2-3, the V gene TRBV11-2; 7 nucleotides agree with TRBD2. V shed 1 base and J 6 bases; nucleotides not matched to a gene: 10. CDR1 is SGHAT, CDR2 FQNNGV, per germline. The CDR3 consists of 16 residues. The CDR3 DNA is TGTGCCAGCAGCTTAGTTAAATGGGCAGCGGGGGATACGCAGTATTTT. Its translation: CASSLVKWAAGDTQYF. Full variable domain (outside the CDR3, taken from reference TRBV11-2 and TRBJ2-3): EAGVAQSPRYKIIEKRQSVAFWCNPISGHATLYWYQQILGQGPKLLIQFQNNGVVDDSQLPKDRFSAERLKGVDSTLKIQPAKLEDSAVYLCASSLVKWAAGDTQYFGPGTRLTVL.

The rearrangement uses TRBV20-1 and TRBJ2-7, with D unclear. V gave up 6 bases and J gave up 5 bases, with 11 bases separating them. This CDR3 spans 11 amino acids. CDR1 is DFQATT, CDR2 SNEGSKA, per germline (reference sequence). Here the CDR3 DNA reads TGCAGTGCCCCGGGTTTGAACGAGCAGTACTTC. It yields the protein CSAPGLNEQYF.

The CDR3 loop reads CASSEAGQSSYNEQFF. CDR3 bases: TGTGCCAGCAGTGAAGCGGGGCAGAGCTCCTACAATGAGCAGTTCTTC. The chain has TRBV6-1 and TRBJ2-1, with D maybe TRBD1 (5 bases). The CDR3 is 16 amino acids. The germline gives CDR1 MNHNS, CDR2 SASEGT. The V end was cut by 0 bases, the J end by 0 bases, with 9 bases between.

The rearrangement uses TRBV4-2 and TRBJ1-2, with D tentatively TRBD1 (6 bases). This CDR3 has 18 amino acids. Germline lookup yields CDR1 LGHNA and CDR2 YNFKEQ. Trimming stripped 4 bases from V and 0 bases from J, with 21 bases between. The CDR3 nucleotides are TGTGCCAGCAGCCCCCCGGTGAGCAGGGGCGAAGCTAACTATGGCTACACCTTC. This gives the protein CASSPPVSRGEANYGYTF.

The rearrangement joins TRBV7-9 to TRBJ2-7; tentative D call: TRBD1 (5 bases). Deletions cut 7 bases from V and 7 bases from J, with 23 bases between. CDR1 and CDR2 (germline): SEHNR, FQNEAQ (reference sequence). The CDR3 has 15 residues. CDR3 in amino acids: CASTKGRMGPGEQYF. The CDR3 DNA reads TGTGCCAGCACCAAAGGACGGATGGGGCCTGGGGAGCAGTACTTC.

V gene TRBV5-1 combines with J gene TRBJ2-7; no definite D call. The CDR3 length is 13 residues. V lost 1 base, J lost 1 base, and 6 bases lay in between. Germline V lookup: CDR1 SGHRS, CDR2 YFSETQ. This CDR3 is CASSLTGSYEQYF. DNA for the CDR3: TGCGCCAGCAGCTTGACCGGGTCCTACGAGCAGTACTTC.

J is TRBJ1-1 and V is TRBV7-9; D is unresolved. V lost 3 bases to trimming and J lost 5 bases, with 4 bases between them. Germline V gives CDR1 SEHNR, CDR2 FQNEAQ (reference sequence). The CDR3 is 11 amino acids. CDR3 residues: CASSFGTEAFF. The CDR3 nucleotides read TGTGCCAGCAGCTTCGGGACTGAAGCTTTCTTT.

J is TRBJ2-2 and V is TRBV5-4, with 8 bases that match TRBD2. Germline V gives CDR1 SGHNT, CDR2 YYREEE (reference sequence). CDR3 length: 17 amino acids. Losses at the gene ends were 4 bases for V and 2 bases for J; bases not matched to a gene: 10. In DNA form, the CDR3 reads TGTGCCAGCAGCCTCCCCGGGAGGGGGACAAACACCGGGGAGCTGTTTTTT. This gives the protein CASSLPGRGTNTGELFF. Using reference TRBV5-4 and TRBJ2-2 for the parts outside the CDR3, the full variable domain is ETGVTQSPTHLIKTRGQQVTLRCSSQSGHNTVSWYQQALGQGPQFIFQYYREEENGRGNFPPRFSGLQFPNYSSELNVNALELDDSALYLCASSLPGRGTNTGELFFGEGSRLTVL.

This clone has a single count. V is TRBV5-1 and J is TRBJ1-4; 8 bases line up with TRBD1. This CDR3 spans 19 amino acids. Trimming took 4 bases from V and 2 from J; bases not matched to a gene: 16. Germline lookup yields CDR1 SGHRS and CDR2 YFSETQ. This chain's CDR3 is CASSRTPGQGNRTNEKLFF. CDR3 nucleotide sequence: TGCGCCAGCAGCCGTACGCCCGGACAGGGTAATAGGACTAATGAAAAACTGTTTTTT.

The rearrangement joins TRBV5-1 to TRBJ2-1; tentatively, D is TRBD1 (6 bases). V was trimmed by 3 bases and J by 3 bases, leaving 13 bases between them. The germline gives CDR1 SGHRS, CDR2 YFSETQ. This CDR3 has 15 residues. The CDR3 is CASSSTGQNYNEQFF. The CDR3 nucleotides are TGCGCCAGCAGCTCAACAGGGCAAAACTACAATGAGCAGTTCTTC.

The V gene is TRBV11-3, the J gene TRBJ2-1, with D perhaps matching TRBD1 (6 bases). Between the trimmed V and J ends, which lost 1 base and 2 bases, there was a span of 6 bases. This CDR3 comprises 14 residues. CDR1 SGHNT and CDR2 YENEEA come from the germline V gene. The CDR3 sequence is CASSLGTAYNEQFF. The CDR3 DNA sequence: TGTGCCAGCAGCTTAGGGACAGCCTACAATGAGCAGTTCTTC. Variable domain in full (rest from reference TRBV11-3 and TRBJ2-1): EAGVVQSPRYKIIEKKQPVAFWCNPISGHNTLYWYLQNLGQGPELLIRYENEEAVDDSQLPKDRFSAERLKGVDSTLKIQPAELGDSAVYLCASSLGTAYNEQFFGPGTRLTVL.

The CDR3 DNA sequence: TGTGCAACTAAAACCGGACAGGGGGAGGGTCAGCCCCAGCATTTT. Translating it yields CATKTGQGEGQPQHF. The chain uses TRBV28 and TRBJ1-5, with 10 bases lining up with TRBD1. CDR1 and CDR2 (germline): MDHEN, SYDVKM. The CDR3 is 15 residues long.

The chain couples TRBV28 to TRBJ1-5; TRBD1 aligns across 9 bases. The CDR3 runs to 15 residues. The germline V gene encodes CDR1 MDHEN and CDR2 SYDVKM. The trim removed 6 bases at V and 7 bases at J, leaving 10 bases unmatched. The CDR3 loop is CASRFRDRVLQPQHF. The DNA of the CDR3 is TGTGCCAGCAGATTCCGGGACAGGGTGTTGCAGCCCCAGCATTTT.

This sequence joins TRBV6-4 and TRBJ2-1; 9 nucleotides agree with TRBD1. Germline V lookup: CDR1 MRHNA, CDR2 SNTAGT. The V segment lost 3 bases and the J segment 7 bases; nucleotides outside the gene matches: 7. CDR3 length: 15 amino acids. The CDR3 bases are TGTGCCAGCAGTGAGACAGGGGGAGAGGGAAATGAGCAGTTCTTC. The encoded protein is CASSETGGEGNEQFF.

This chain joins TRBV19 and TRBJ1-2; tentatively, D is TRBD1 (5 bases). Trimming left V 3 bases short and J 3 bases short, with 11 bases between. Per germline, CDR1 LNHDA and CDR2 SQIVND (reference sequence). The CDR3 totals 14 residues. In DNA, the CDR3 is TGTGCCAGTAGTATCACGGACACTCACTATGGCTACACCTTC. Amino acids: CASSITDTHYGYTF.

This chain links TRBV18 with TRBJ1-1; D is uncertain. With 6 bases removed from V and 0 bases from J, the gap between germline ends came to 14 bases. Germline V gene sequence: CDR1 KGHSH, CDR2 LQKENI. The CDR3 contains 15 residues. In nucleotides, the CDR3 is TGTGCCAGCTCCCGGACGGGAGGGATGAACACTGAAGCTTTCTTT. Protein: CASSRTGGMNTEAFF.